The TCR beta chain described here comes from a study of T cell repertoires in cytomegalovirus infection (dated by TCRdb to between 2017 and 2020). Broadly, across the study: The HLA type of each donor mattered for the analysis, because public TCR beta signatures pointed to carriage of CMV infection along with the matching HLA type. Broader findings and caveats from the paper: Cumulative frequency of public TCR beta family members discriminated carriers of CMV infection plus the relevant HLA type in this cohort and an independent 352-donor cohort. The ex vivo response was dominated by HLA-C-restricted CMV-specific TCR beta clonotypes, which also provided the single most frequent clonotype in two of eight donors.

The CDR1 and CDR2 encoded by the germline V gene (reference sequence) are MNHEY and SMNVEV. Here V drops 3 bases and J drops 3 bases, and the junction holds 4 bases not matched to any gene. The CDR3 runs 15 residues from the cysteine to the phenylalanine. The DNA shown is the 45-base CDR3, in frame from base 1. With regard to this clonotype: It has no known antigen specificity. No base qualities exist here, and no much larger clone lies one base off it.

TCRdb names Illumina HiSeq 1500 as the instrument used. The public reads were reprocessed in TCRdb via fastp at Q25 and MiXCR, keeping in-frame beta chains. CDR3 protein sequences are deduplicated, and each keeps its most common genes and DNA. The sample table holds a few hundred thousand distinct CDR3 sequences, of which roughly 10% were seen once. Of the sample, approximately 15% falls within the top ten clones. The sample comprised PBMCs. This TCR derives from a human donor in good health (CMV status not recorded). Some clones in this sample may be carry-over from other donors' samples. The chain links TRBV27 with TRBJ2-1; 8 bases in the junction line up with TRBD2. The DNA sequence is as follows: TGTGCCAGCAGTTTTTCGGGACTAGACTACAATGAGCAGTTCTTC. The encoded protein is CASSFSGLDYNEQFF.